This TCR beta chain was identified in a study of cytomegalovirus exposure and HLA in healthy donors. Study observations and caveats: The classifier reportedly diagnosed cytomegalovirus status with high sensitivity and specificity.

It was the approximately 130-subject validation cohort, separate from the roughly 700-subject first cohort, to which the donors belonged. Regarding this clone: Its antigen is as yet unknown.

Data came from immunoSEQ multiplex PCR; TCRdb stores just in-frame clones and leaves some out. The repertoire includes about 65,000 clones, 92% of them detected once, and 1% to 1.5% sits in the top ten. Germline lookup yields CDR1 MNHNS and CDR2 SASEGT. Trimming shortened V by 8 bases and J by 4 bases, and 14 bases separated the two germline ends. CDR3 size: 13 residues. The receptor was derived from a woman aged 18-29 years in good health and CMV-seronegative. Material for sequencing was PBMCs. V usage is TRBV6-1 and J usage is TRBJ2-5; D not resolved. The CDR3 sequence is CASAFEAVETQYF. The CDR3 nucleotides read TGTGCCAGCGCCTTCGAGGCAGTAGAGACCCAGTACTTC.